This TCR beta chain comes out of a study of T cells after yellow fever vaccination. Background on the study: Libraries from low-cell-number fractions were prepared with the SMART-Seq v4 Ultra Low Input RNA kit. Study observations and caveats: Reappearance after the booster was seen for most primary-vaccination clones, at 95% to 96% CD4 and 75% to 90% CD8. Clonotypes appearing in both CD4 and CD8 compartments existed, and their share was small.

As regards this clonotype: Its specificity is unknown.

Generation of TCR cDNA used 5'RACE template switching (which added a universal primer site and UMIs). TCRdb ran MiXCR on the 5' RACE reads and lists one entry per CDR3 protein. The table lists approximately 160,000 distinct CDR3 sequences, approximately 10% of them singletons. This CDR3 comprises 16 residues. The input for sequencing was CD8+ T cells sorted from PBMCs, taken 45 days after the yellow fever booster vaccination. The TCR was taken from a man aged 18 to 29 who received the YFV17D yellow fever vaccine. The V call is TRBV21-1, the J call TRBJ2-7; TRBD1, the D gene given by the table, was not confirmed from the DNA. TRBV21-1 is shown as a pseudogene. CDR3 sequence (DNA): TGTGCCAGCAGCAAAGGACATGGGGGAAGGTCCTACGAGCAGTACTTC. It translates to CASSKGHGGRSYEQYF.